Each of the 3 T cell receptor beta chains below was sequenced from the same sample in a study of neurological immune-mediated disorders. In TCRdb, the 5' RACE reads were re-called with MiXCR into one record per CDR3 protein. The table has under 90,000 distinct CDR3 sequences, around 9.9% seen once. Source material: PBMCs. The receptors originated from a man aged 45-65 years in good health.

In its sample, this clonotype was seen many times. V and J are TRBV5-1 and TRBJ2-7, with unresolved D. Germline V gene data show CDR1 as SGHRS and CDR2 as YFSETQ. V dropped 1 base and J dropped 7 bases, with 15 bases sitting between them. The CDR3 length is 14 residues. This chain's CDR3 is CASSLYSRPGEQYF. The CDR3 DNA sequence: TGCGCCAGCAGCTTGTACTCAAGACCCGGGGAGCAGTACTTC.

This clonotype has ten or more counts. The gene calls are TRBV9 and TRBJ1-2; D possibly corresponds to TRBD1 (6 bases). V was trimmed by 5 bases and J by 4 bases, leaving 15 bases between them. The CDR3 is 14 amino acids. Germline V lookup: CDR1 SGDLS, CDR2 YYNGEE. The CDR3 nucleotides read TGTGCCAGCAGTGCCTACGGGGGCGGCTATGGCTACACCTTC. Its protein is CASSAYGGGYGYTF.

This clonotype came up many times. The chain is built from TRBV3-1 and TRBJ2-2; D is possibly TRBD2 (5 bases). The V and J ends lost 4 bases and 1 base respectively, with 13 bases between them. CDR1 and CDR2 from the germline V gene are LGHDT and YNNKEL (reference sequence). CDR3 length: 16 residues. The CDR3 coding sequence is TGTGCCAGCAGCCCTCCTACGGGAAGGAACACCGGGGAGCTGTTTTTT. Protein: CASSPPTGRNTGELFF.